Sequencing of this T cell receptor (beta chain) was carried out in a study of Ad26.COV2.S vaccination and SARS-CoV-2 variants. The germline gives CDR1 MNHNY, CDR2 SVGAGI (reference sequence). The length of the CDR3 is 13 residues. Trimming at V came to 5 bases and at J to 6 bases, leaving 5 bases not matched to a gene. This clone appeared a single time. Its antigen is unidentified. Study conclusions and caveats: The TCR breadth and depth analyses may have produced an underestimate of total T cell responses.

Clones were sequenced by immunoSEQ multiplex PCR, and TCRdb holds only the in-frame ones, with some missing. This table has 300,000 to 400,000 clones, around 90% appearing once. The source of this sequence is a human donor who had recovered from COVID-19. J is TRBJ1-1 and V is TRBV6-6, with TRBD1 matching over 8 bases. Sequenced here: peripheral blood, sampled after recovery from COVID-19. The CDR3 spells CASSGTGGPEAFF. The CDR3 coding sequence is TGTGCCAGCAGTGGTACAGGGGGTCCTGAAGCTTTCTTT.